The rows below give T cell receptor beta chains drawn from one sample of a study of T-cell reconstitution after alpha-beta-depleted transplantation in children. From the PCR reads, TCRdb called clonotypes with MiXCR, one entry per CDR3 protein. Among 250,000 to 300,000 distinct CDR3 sequences listed, approximately 9.8% were seen once. The sample consisted of PBMCs from the stem cell graft donor, taken from the stem cell graft. Receptors originate from a human donor who donated a stem cell graft to a child with SCID. The CDR3 runs from the conserved cysteine through the conserved F or W. A D gene is named only where the DNA matches it firmly. Some rows have no size entry. The others give once, few or many, or a class for an expanded clone.

TRBV12-3/TRBV12-4	TRBJ1-6	.	.	CASSKDGDNSPLHF	TGTGCCAGCAGTAAGGACGGAGATAATTCACCCCTCCACTTT
TRBV6-4	TRBJ1-6	.	.	CASSDSPQGSPLHF	TGTGCCAGCAGTGACTCCCCCCAAGGTTCACCCCTCCACTTT
TRBV5-1	TRBJ2-1	.	.	CASSLAPGNEQFF	TGCGCCAGCAGCTTGGCCCCGGGCAATGAGCAGTTCTTC
TRBV5-1	TRBJ2-3	TRBD2	few	CASSLATSGPGDTQYF	TGCGCCAGCAGCTTGGCGACTAGCGGGCCAGGAGATACGCAGTATTTT
TRBV12-3/TRBV12-4	TRBJ1-5	.	.	CACGQPQHF	TGTGCCTGTGGTCAGCCCCAGCATTTT
TRBV7-9	TRBJ1-1	.	many	CASTSMNTEAFF	TGTGCCAGCACAAGCATGAACACTGAAGCTTTCTTT
TRBV12-3/TRBV12-4	TRBJ2-5	TRBD2	many	CASNVPGLGRETQYF	TGTGCCAGCAATGTGCCGGGACTAGGGCGGGAGACCCAGTACTTC
TRBV12-3/TRBV12-4	TRBJ2-3	TRBD2	.	CASINFGLAGTSTDTQYF	TGTGCCAGCATCAACTTCGGACTAGCGGGGACTAGCACAGATACGCAGTATTTT
TRBV5-1	TRBJ2-1	TRBD1	few	CASSWGQDYEQFF	TGCGCCAGCAGCTGGGGACAGGACTATGAGCAGTTCTTC
TRBV25-1	TRBJ1-1	.	many	CASSPLPSNTEAFF	TGTGCCAGCAGTCCCCTCCCCAGTAACACTGAAGCTTTCTTT
TRBV7-2	TRBJ2-1	.	few	CASSLEGRSYNEQFF	TGTGCCAGCAGCTTAGAGGGACGCAGTTACAATGAGCAGTTCTTC
TRBV5-1	TRBJ1-1	TRBD1	.	CASSGGTGANTEAFF	TGCGCCAGCAGCGGAGGGACAGGGGCGAACACTGAAGCTTTCTTT
TRBV3-1	TRBJ1-1	.	few	CASSYTALNTEAFF	TGTGCCAGCAGTTATACAGCTCTGAACACTGAAGCTTTCTTT
TRBV5-1	TRBJ2-7	.	.	CASSSNTGQYEQYF	TGCGCCAGCAGCTCAAACACAGGGCAGTACGAGCAGTACTTC
TRBV2	TRBJ1-2	TRBD1	few	CASSRQGANYGYTF	TGTGCCAGCAGTAGACAGGGGGCAAATTATGGCTACACCTTC
TRBV25-1	TRBJ2-1	TRBD2	few	CASSVSGGTDNEQFF	TGTGCCAGCAGTGTTTCGGGGGGGACCGACAATGAGCAGTTCTTC
TRBV6-2/TRBV6-3	TRBJ1-1	.	.	CASSTGFEAFF	TGTGCCAGCAGTACAGGGTTTGAAGCTTTCTTT
TRBV5-6	TRBJ2-1	TRBD1	few	CASSANRDRGSSYNEQFF	TGTGCCAGCAGCGCGAACCGGGACAGGGGAAGCTCCTACAATGAGCAGTTCTTC
TRBV5-1	TRBJ1-2	.	few	CASSLDPTAARGYTF	TGCGCCAGCAGCTTGGATCCGACAGCCGCGCGTGGCTACACCTTC
TRBV10-3	TRBJ2-1	.	few	CASGVDNEQFF	TGTGCCAGCGGGGTAGACAATGAGCAGTTCTTC
TRBV3-1	TRBJ1-2	.	few	CASSHPAARGSSYGYTF	TGTGCCAGCAGCCATCCGGCCGCCCGAGGTAGTAGCTATGGCTACACCTTC
TRBV20-1	TRBJ2-3	TRBD2	.	CSAKGLATDTQYF	TGCAGTGCTAAGGGACTAGCGACAGATACGCAGTATTTT
TRBV9	TRBJ1-6	.	few	CASSVEAEARENSPLHF	TGTGCCAGCAGCGTAGAAGCGGAAGCCAGGGAGAATTCACCCCTCCACTTT
TRBV20-1	TRBJ2-2	TRBD2	.	CSARPWTSGNTGELFF	TGCAGTGCTAGACCTTGGACTAGCGGGAACACCGGGGAGCTGTTTTTT
TRBV9	TRBJ1-2	TRBD1	few	CASSPPTGGYYGYTF	TGTGCCAGCAGCCCCCCAACAGGGGGCTACTATGGCTACACCTTC
TRBV7-6	TRBJ2-4	TRBD2	few	CASSATSGGYSFHF	TGTGCCAGCAGCGCGACTAGCGGGGGGTACTCTTTCCACTTC
TRBV2	TRBJ2-3	TRBD2	many	CASSVGLYTDTQYF	TGTGCCAGCAGTGTGGGACTATACACAGATACGCAGTATTTT
TRBV7-6	TRBJ1-1	.	many	CASSALEGYGKAFF	TGTGCCAGCAGCGCGCTAGAGGGGTACGGAAAGGCTTTCTTT
TRBV12-3/TRBV12-4	TRBJ1-2	TRBD1	few	CASSPSRQGLHTF	TGTGCCAGCAGTCCAAGCCGACAGGGTTTGCACACCTTC
TRBV3-1	TRBJ2-1	TRBD2	.	CASSHMVSGNYNEQFF	TGTGCCAGCAGCCATATGGTCAGCGGGAATTACAATGAGCAGTTCTTC
TRBV4-2	TRBJ1-1	.	.	CASSPQVGENTEAFF	TGTGCCAGCAGCCCGCAAGTCGGGGAGAACACTGAAGCTTTCTTT
TRBV27	TRBJ2-2	.	.	CASSPYWNTGELFF	TGTGCCAGCAGTCCATACTGGAACACCGGGGAGCTGTTTTTT
TRBV20-1	TRBJ1-2	.	.	CSVEQANYGYTF	TGCAGTGTCGAACAGGCTAACTATGGCTACACCTTC
TRBV20-1	TRBJ1-2	TRBD1	.	CSAMPGTGYGYTF	TGCAGTGCCATGCCGGGGACAGGATATGGCTACACCTTC
TRBV6-1	TRBJ2-5	TRBD2	few	CASSPTSGGFQETQYF	TGTGCCAGCAGCCCGACTAGCGGGGGTTTCCAAGAGACCCAGTACTTC
TRBV7-2	TRBJ2-5	.	.	CASRMGETQYF	TGTGCCAGCAGGATGGGGGAGACCCAGTACTTC
TRBV7-9	TRBJ2-5	.	.	CASSDLWVAGETQYF	TGTGCCAGCAGCGACCTTTGGGTAGCAGGCGAGACCCAGTACTTC
TRBV7-9	TRBJ2-1	TRBD1	few	CASSKTQGINEQFF	TGTGCCAGCAGCAAAACACAGGGGATAAATGAGCAGTTCTTC
TRBV29-1	TRBJ1-2	TRBD1	few	CSVLGQGYLGYTF	TGCAGCGTTCTAGGACAGGGGTATCTCGGCTACACCTTC
TRBV5-8	TRBJ2-7	.	few	CASSLEGRRGSYEQYF	TGTGCCAGCAGCTTGGAGGGCAGAAGGGGGTCCTACGAGCAGTACTTC
TRBV4-2	TRBJ2-5	.	.	CASSQDGALPQGTQYF	TGTGCCAGCAGCCAAGATGGGGCACTACCCCAGGGCACCCAGTACTTC
TRBV7-9	TRBJ2-7	.	many	CASSRGSTYEQYF	TGTGCCAGCAGCCGAGGGAGTACCTACGAGCAGTACTTC